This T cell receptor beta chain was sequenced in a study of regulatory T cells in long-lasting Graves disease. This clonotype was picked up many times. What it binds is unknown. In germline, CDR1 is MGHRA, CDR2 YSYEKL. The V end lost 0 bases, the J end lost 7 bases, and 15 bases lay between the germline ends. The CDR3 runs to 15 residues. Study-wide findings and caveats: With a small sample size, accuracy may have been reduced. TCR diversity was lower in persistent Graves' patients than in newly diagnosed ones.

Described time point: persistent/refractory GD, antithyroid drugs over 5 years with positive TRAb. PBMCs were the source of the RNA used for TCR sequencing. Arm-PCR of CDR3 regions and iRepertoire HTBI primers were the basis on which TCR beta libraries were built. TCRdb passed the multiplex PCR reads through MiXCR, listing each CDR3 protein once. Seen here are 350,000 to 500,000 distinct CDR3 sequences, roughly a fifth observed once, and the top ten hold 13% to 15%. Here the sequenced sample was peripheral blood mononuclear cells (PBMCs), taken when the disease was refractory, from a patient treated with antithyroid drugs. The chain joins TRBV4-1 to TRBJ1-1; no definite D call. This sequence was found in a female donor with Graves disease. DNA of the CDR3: TGCGCCAGCAGCCAAGATTCCTCTTGGCGCTTTGAAGCTTTCTTT. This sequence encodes CASSQDSSWRFEAFF.